Listed here is a single T cell receptor beta chain. Antigen: not known. This specimen belongs to a study of shared clonotypes between healthy human individuals. Study-wide results and limits: The sharing of about 5% of naive CD4 clonotypes was seen across a handful of donors.

Data came from immunoSEQ multiplex PCR; TCRdb stores just in-frame clones and leaves some out. The repertoire has a few million clones, less than 95% of them found once; the top ten carry 0.37%. The clonotype originates from a young man in good health. Some clones in this sample may be carry-over from other donors' samples. The sample comprised naive CD4+ T cells from PBMCs. Subset of the sample: CD45RA+ positively selected.

CDR3 protein: CASSFESGGRGTEAFF. CDR3 coding DNA: TGCGCCAGCAGCTTCGAATCAGGGGGGCGTGGCACTGAAGCTTTCTTT. The chain employs TRBV5-1 and TRBJ1-1; 7 bases align to TRBD1. The CDR3 extends over 16 amino acids. The germline CDR1 and CDR2 sequences are SGHRS and YFSETQ. V shed 2 bases and J 4 bases; nucleotides not matched to a gene: 11.